Described below is a single T cell receptor beta chain sequence and its context. As handled by the study authors: It was from reference gene primer amplification that nucleated cell counts were estimated. Libraries were prepared by immunoSEQ multiplex PCR; TCRdb keeps only in-frame clonotypes and omits some of them. V, J and clone size were drawn from that table, and D and trimming were deduced from the DNA. The sample has about 260,000 clones; approximately 84% are singletons. This sample is part of a study of blood T cell repertoires in COVID-19. The wider study: COVID-19 samples, acute and convalescent, were from the United States, Italy and Spain. In each case, the material was cDNA or gDNA derived from T cells, B-cell-depleted T cells, or PBMCs.

The V gene lost 5 bases and the J gene lost 0 bases, with 9 bases spanning the gap. CDR1 and CDR2 from the germline V gene are SGDLS and YYNGEE. The CDR3 length is 13 residues. The TCR sequence derives from a woman over 75 with acute or convalescent COVID-19. The V and J genes are TRBV9 and TRBJ2-7; D is undetermined. Sample: peripheral blood. DNA for the CDR3: TGTGCCAGCAGTCGCGATAGCTCCTACGAGCAGTACTTC. This gives the protein CASSRDSSYEQYF.